Listed below are T cell receptor beta chains from one sample, sequenced in a study of OX40 agonist ivuxolimab in advanced cancers. Clones were sequenced by immunoSEQ multiplex PCR, and TCRdb holds only the in-frame ones, with some missing. The data contain 20,000 to 25,000 clones, about 83% of them seen just once; the ten biggest clones take up less than 9%. The sequencing used CD4+ or CD8+ T cells sorted from blood, collected in a trial of the OX40 agonist ivuxolimab. These receptors were taken from an adult with an advanced solid tumor such as melanoma, head and neck, liver or kidney cancer. Both conserved end residues are part of each CDR3. The order of the fields is V gene, D gene, clone size, J gene, CDR3 DNA, CDR3 protein. D genes are given only for firm matches. Part of the rows lack a size; the others show once, few, many or a class for expanded clones.

TRBV9	-	-	TRBJ1-1	TGTGCCAGCAGCGCCAACAGGGAAGGGGGTAACACTGAAGCTTTCTTT	CASSANREGGNTEAFF
TRBV27	-	-	TRBJ1-3	TGTGCCAGCAGTTTGTCCCCCTCTTCTGGAAACACCATATATTTT	CASSLSPSSGNTIYF
TRBV5-4	TRBD1	-	TRBJ2-7	TGTGCCAGCGGGGACAGAAATTACGAGCAGTACTTC	CASGDRNYEQYF
TRBV4-3	-	few	TRBJ2-7	TGCGCCAGCAGCCGCGCGACGGGACGTTACGAGCAGTACTTC	CASSRATGRYEQYF
TRBV6-5	TRBD1	-	TRBJ1-3	TGTGCCACTGGGACAGGCTCTGGAAACACCATATATTTT	CATGTGSGNTIYF
TRBV20-1	-	-	TRBJ1-2	TGCAGTGATCGTGCGGGGGATGGCTACACCTTC	CSDRAGDGYTF
TRBV14	-	-	TRBJ2-7	TGTGCCAGCAGCCATAATTACGAGCAGTACTTC	CASSHNYEQYF
TRBV4-3	TRBD1	-	TRBJ2-2	TGCGCCAGCACCCCGGGACAGGGTCAGACCGGGGAGCTGTTTTTT	CASTPGQGQTGELFF
TRBV27	-	once	TRBJ1-2	TGTGCCAGCAGTTTATCCTCAGGGTGGGCTGACGGCTACACCTTC	CASSLSSGWADGYTF
TRBV7-7	-	-	TRBJ1-1	TGTGCCAGCAGCTTAGAAGCAACTGAAGCTTTCTTT	CASSLEATEAFF
TRBV6-5	TRBD2	-	TRBJ2-7	TGTGCCAGCAGTTACCTATGGGAGGGGACGGGGGAGCAGTACTTC	CASSYLWEGTGEQYF